This TCR beta chain derives from a study of T-cell memory formation after mild COVID-19. Trimming cost V 0 bases and J 4 bases, with 20 bases left between them. This CDR3 comprises 17 residues. The germline gives CDR1 SGHRS, CDR2 YFSETQ. Each CDR3 protein gets one entry after TCRdb re-called the 5' RACE reads with MiXCR. The data show 280,000 or so distinct CDR3 sequences, with approximately 8.4% seen just once and 20% to 25% held by the top ten. What was sequenced was PBMCs or a T cell subset sorted from them (not recorded which). The chain recombines TRBV5-1 with TRBJ2-7, with a tentative D call TRBD1 (6 bases). The TCR sequence derives from a man younger than 30 who had mild COVID-19 (a few samples of this study predate the infection). Cell type and time point are not known. The CDR3 loop is CASSLVGQGPGPYEQYF. CDR3 bases: TGCGCCAGCAGCTTGGTAGGCCAGGGGCCGGGGCCTTACGAGCAGTACTTC. Complete variable domain (other parts from reference TRBV5-1 and TRBJ2-7): KAGVTQTPRYLIKTRGQQVTLSCSPISGHRSVSWYQQTPGQGLQFLFEYFSETQRNKGNFPGRFSGRQFSNSRSEMNVSTLELGDSALYLCASSLVGQGPGPYEQYFGPGTRLTVT.